This passage covers 15 T cell receptor beta chains from one sample sequenced in a study of blood T cell repertoires in COVID-19. TCRdb's copy holds only in-frame clones and misses some; the assay was immunoSEQ multiplex PCR. Of roughly 200,000 clones in the sample, roughly 87% are singletons; the top ten hold 12%. Sequencing input: peripheral blood. All receptors derive from a woman in her late teens or twenties who had recovered from COVID-19.

The sample holds one count of this clone. The chain couples TRBV19 to TRBJ1-2; a weak D match, TRBD1 (6 bases). CDR1 LNHDA and CDR2 SQIVND come from the germline V gene (reference sequence). Between the trimmed V and J ends, which lost 7 bases and 8 bases, there was a span of 14 bases. The CDR3 length is 12 residues. The CDR3 is CASTFTGTGYTF. CDR3 DNA sequence: TGTGCCAGTACCTTCACAGGGACCGGCTACACCTTC. The full variable domain, in which reference TRBV19 and TRBJ1-2 provide the parts outside the CDR3, is DGGITQSPKYLFRKEGQNVTLSCEQNLNHDAMYWYRQDPGQGLRLIYYSQIVNDFQKGDIAEGYSVSREKKESFPLTVTSAQKNPTAFYLCASTFTGTGYTFGSGTRLTVV.

The V and J genes are TRBV6-5 and TRBJ2-7; 9 positions match TRBD1. Germline CDR1 reads MNHEY; CDR2 reads SVGAGI. The CDR3 runs 13 residues. The V segment lost 8 bases and the J segment 0 bases; nucleotides outside the gene matches: 2. Here the CDR3 DNA reads TGTGCCAGCGGACAGGGGTACTCCTACGAGCAGTACTTC. It specifies CASGQGYSYEQYF.

V and J are TRBV5-4 and TRBJ2-1, with no clear D. The CDR3 runs to 12 residues. CDR1 is SGHNT and CDR2 is YYREEE in the germline V gene (reference sequence). Trimming left V 3 bases short and J 7 bases short, with 8 bases between. CDR3 nucleotides: TGTGCCAGCAGCTCCGAGGTAAATGAGCAGTTCTTC. This codes for CASSSEVNEQFF.

This clone was picked up a small number of times. V and J are TRBV19 and TRBJ2-7; D gene unclear. V shed 5 bases and J shed 4 bases, with 15 bases lying between them. The germline V gene has CDR1 LNHDA and CDR2 SQIVND (reference sequence). CDR3 length equals 14 residues. CDR3 DNA: TGTGCCAGTAGTGGAAATAGCTTATATTACGAGCAGTACTTC. It is translated as CASSGNSLYYEQYF.

This clone was detected only a few times. The chain recombines TRBV19 with TRBJ1-5; D unclear. V shed 3 bases and J shed 5 bases, with 8 bases lying between them. CDR1 is LNHDA and CDR2 is SQIVND in the germline V gene (reference sequence). The CDR3 spans 13 residues. CDR3 coding DNA: TGTGCCAGTAGTATGGCCCTTGATCAGCCCCAGCATTTT. The encoded protein is CASSMALDQPQHF. Full variable domain (outside the CDR3, taken from reference TRBV19 and TRBJ1-5): DGGITQSPKYLFRKEGQNVTLSCEQNLNHDAMYWYRQDPGQGLRLIYYSQIVNDFQKGDIAEGYSVSREKKESFPLTVTSAQKNPTAFYLCASSMALDQPQHFGDGTRLSIL.

This sequence joins TRBV27 and TRBJ2-7, with D unclear. Germline V lookup: CDR1 MNHEY, CDR2 SMNVEV (reference sequence). The V end lost 3 bases, the J end lost 0 bases, and 9 bases lay between the germline ends. CDR3 size: 14 residues. The DNA for the CDR3 is TGTGCCAGCAGTTTTGCCGTGAGCTCCTACGAGCAGTACTTC. The encoded protein is CASSFAVSSYEQYF.

This clone has only one observation. This chain links TRBV9 with TRBJ2-7, with 9 positions matching TRBD1. This CDR3 is 14 amino acids long. V gave up 0 bases and J gave up 5 bases; unmatched junction bases: 3. The V gene's germline CDR1 is SGDLS and CDR2 YYNGEE. In DNA, the CDR3 is TGTGCCAGCAGCGTAGGGACAGGGGTGAACGAGCAGTACTTC. Translating gives CASSVGTGVNEQYF.

This clone was counted a single time. The rearrangement links TRBV11-3 to TRBJ2-7, with TRBD2 matching 13 bases. Germline values: CDR1 SGHNT, CDR2 YENEEA. The CDR3 loop spans 18 amino acids. V lost 5 bases, J lost 5 bases, and 15 bases stayed unmatched. The CDR3, as DNA: TGTGCCAGCAGCCCGTCCGGGACTAGCGGGGAGGCTCCCCACGAGCAGTACTTC. As protein: CASSPSGTSGEAPHEQYF.

The chain couples TRBV18 to TRBJ2-1; the D gene is possibly TRBD1 (5 bases). In germline, CDR1 is KGHSH, CDR2 LQKENI. The CDR3 sequence is 13 residues long. V was shortened by 1 base and J by 14 bases, with 15 bases between the two germline ends. CDR3 bases: TGTGCCAGCTCACCACGTGAGTGGGGCGTTGAGTTCTTC. Amino acids: CASSPREWGVEFF.

V usage is TRBV6-5 and J usage is TRBJ2-7; 9 positions match TRBD2. This CDR3 contains 15 residues. Trimming took 4 bases from V and 4 from J; bases not matched to a gene: 8. Germline V CDR1 and CDR2: MNHEY, SVGAGI. Here the CDR3 DNA reads TGTGCCAGCAGTTTGTCCCTAGCGGGATGGTACGAGCAGTACTTC. Amino acid sequence: CASSLSLAGWYEQYF.

The chain joins TRBV9 to TRBJ2-7; 9 positions match TRBD1. V was pared by 0 bases and J by 9 bases, with 4 bases of the junction left unmatched. CDR1 is SGDLS and CDR2 is YYNGEE in the germline V gene. This CDR3 is 13 amino acids long. The CDR3 loop reads CASSVEDRGSQYF. Here the CDR3 DNA reads TGTGCCAGCAGCGTAGAGGACAGGGGCTCGCAGTACTTC.

The chain joins TRBV9 to TRBJ2-7, with 7 bases identical to TRBD1. With V trimmed by 0 bases and J by 2 bases, 5 bases remained unmatched. This CDR3 has 15 residues. CDR1 is SGDLS and CDR2 is YYNGEE in the germline V gene. The CDR3 loop reads CASSVGVGQPYEQYF. DNA of the CDR3: TGTGCCAGCAGCGTAGGGGTGGGACAGCCCTACGAGCAGTACTTC.

The CDR3 nucleotides read TGTGCCAGCAGCCCAACTAGCGGACCTTACAATGAGCAGTTCTTC. This translates into CASSPTSGPYNEQFF. The chain uses TRBV7-7 and TRBJ2-1; 8 bases are a match to TRBD2. V shed 5 bases and J 4 bases; nucleotides not matched to a gene: 7. The CDR3 has 15 residues. Germline lookup yields CDR1 SSHAT and CDR2 FNYEAQ (reference sequence).

The chain uses TRBV6-5 and TRBJ1-5, with 8 positions matching TRBD1. Looked up from germline, CDR1 is MNHEY and CDR2 is SVGAGI. The CDR3 spans 15 residues. V shed 4 bases, J shed 2 bases, and the junction held 4 bases outside the gene matches. This CDR3 is CASSFDRGGNQPQHF. In nucleotides, the CDR3 is TGTGCCAGCAGTTTCGACAGGGGTGGCAATCAGCCCCAGCATTTT.

This sequence joins TRBV15 and TRBJ1-2, with 8 bases aligning to TRBD1. This CDR3 spans 16 amino acids. Germline V CDR1 and CDR2: LNHNV, YYDKDF (reference sequence). V gave up 3 bases and J gave up 3 bases; unmatched junction bases: 9. This CDR3 reads CATSSTSGQGDYGYTF. In nucleotides, the CDR3 is TGTGCCACCAGCAGTACGAGCGGACAGGGAGACTATGGCTACACCTTC.